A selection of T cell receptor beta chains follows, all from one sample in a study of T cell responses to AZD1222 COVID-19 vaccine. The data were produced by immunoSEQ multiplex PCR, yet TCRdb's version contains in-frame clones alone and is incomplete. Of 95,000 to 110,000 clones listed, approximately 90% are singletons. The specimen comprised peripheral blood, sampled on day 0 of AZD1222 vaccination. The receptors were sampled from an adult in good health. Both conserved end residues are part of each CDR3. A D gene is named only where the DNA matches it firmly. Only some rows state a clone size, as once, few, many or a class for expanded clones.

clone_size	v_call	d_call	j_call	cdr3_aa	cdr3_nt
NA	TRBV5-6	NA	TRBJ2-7	CASSLSRGKSGFHEQYF	TGTGCCAGCAGCTTGTCTCGGGGTAAATCAGGGTTCCACGAGCAGTACTTC
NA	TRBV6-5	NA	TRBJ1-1	CASSYYSGMNTEAFF	TGTGCCAGCAGTTACTATTCCGGCATGAACACTGAAGCTTTCTTT
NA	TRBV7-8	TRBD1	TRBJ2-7	CASSLDRGSLGQYF	TGTGCCAGCAGCTTAGACAGGGGCAGTTTGGGGCAGTACTTC
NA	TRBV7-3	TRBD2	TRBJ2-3	CASSLLGGGDTDTQYF	TGTGCCAGCAGCTTATTGGGCGGGGGGGACACAGATACGCAGTATTTT
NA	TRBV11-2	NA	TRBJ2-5	CASSSTSPGETQYF	TGTGCCAGCAGCTCGACTTCCCCGGGGGAGACCCAGTACTTC
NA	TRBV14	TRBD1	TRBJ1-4	CASSPVGDRDEKLFF	TGTGCCAGCAGCCCGGTCGGGGACAGGGATGAAAAACTGTTTTTT
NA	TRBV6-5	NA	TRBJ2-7	CASTSSDYEQYF	TGTGCCAGCACGTCTAGCGACTACGAGCAGTACTTC
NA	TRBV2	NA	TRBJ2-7	CASRGGQSYSYEQYF	TGTGCCAGCAGGGGGGGACAGAGTTACTCCTACGAGCAGTACTTC
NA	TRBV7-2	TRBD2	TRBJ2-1	CASSSRGLAPYNEQFF	TGTGCCAGCAGCTCAAGGGGACTAGCCCCCTACAATGAGCAGTTCTTC
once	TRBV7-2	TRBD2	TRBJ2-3	CASSFQRGRADTQYF	TGTGCCAGCAGCTTCCAGCGGGGGAGGGCAGATACGCAGTATTTT
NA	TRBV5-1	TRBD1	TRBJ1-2	CASSATRQGADGYTF	TGCGCCAGCAGCGCGACAAGACAGGGGGCGGATGGCTACACCTTC
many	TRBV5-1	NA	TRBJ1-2	CASSSGTNYGYTF	TGCGCCAGCAGCTCCGGGACAAACTATGGCTACACCTTC
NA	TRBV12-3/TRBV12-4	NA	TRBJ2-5	CASSPGRQETQYF	TGTGCCAGCAGCCCAGGCAGACAAGAGACCCAGTACTTC
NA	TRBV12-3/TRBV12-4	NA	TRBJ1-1	CASSLLAYTEAFF	TGTGCCAGCAGTTTATTGGCCTACACTGAAGCTTTCTTT
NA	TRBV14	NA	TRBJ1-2	CASSPWQGGYGYTF	TGTGCCAGCAGCCCATGGCAGGGCGGCTATGGCTACACCTTC
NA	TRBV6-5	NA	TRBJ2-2	CASSYRSGVGELFF	TGTGCCAGCAGTTACCGCTCAGGGGTCGGGGAGCTGTTTTTT
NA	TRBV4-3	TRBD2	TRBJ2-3	CASSQVLLISGGDTQYF	TGCGCCAGCAGCCAAGTTTTGCTGATCTCGGGGGGAGATACGCAGTATTTT
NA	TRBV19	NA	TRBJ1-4	CASSNVQGSPEKLFF	TGTGCCAGTAGTAATGTACAGGGTTCCCCTGAAAAACTGTTTTTT
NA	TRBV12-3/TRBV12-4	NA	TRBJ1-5	CASSEVSNQPQHF	TGTGCCAGCAGCGAGGTTAGCAATCAGCCCCAGCATTTT
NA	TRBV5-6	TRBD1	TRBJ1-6	CASRINRGQGGSPLHF	TGTGCCAGCAGGATAAATCGGGGACAGGGGGGATCACCCCTCCACTTT
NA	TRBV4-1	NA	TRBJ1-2	CASSQDGGFYGYTF	TGCGCCAGCAGCCAAGATGGGGGATTCTATGGCTACACCTTC
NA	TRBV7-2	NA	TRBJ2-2	CASSFRQDIGILNTGELFF	TGTGCCAGCAGCTTTAGACAGGATATCGGAATTCTGAACACCGGGGAGCTGTTTTTT
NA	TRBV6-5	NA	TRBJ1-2	CASSLEKGPRGYTF	TGTGCCAGCAGCTTGGAGAAGGGCCCGAGGGGCTACACCTTC
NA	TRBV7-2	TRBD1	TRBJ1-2	CASSFNRGTGGYTF	TGTGCCAGCAGCTTCAACAGGGGGACGGGAGGCTACACCTTC
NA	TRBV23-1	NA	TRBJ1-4	CASSRHGVESPTNEKLFF	TGCGCCAGCAGCCGGCATGGGGTCGAAAGCCCGACTAATGAAAAACTGTTTTTT
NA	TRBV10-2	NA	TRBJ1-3	CATGPGQGHSGNTIYF	TGCGCCACCGGGCCGGGGCAGGGGCACTCTGGAAACACCATATATTTT
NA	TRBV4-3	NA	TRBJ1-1	CASSQHRGAEAFF	TGCGCCAGCAGCCAACACCGGGGAGCTGAAGCTTTCTTT
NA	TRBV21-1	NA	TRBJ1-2	CASSKALSGQGSYGYTF	TGTGCCAGCAGCAAAGCGCTTTCGGGACAGGGGTCCTATGGCTACACCTTC
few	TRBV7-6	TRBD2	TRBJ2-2	CASSLGGGTPNTGELFF	TGTGCCAGCAGCTTAGGGGGGGGGACCCCGAACACCGGGGAGCTGTTTTTT
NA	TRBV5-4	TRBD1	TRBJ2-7	CASSVPGQGVDEQYF	TGTGCCAGCAGCGTTCCGGGACAGGGGGTAGACGAGCAGTACTTC
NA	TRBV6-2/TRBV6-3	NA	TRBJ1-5	CASSLGPGRPREQPQHF	TGTGCCAGCAGTTTGGGTCCCGGACGGCCAAGGGAGCAGCCCCAGCATTTT
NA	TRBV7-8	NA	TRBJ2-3	CASSLEGTTDTQYF	TGTGCCAGCAGCTTGGAGGGGACCACAGATACGCAGTATTTT
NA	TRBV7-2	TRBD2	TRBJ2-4	CASSFSSGGRDIQYF	TGTGCCAGCAGCTTCAGTAGCGGGGGGAGGGACATTCAGTACTTC
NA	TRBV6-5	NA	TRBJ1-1	CASKYRVGTEAFF	TGTGCCAGCAAATACAGGGTCGGGACTGAAGCTTTCTTT
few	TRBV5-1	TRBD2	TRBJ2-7	CASSLDPPTSGGRYEQYF	TGCGCCAGCAGCTTGGACCCGCCTACTAGCGGGGGACGCTACGAGCAGTACTTC
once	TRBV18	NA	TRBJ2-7	CASSLSGTKREQYF	TGTGCCAGCTCTCTCTCCGGGACAAAGAGGGAGCAGTACTTC
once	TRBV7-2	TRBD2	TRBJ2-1	CASSPLRGGGQFF	TGTGCCAGCAGCCCCCTTCGGGGGGGTGGGCAGTTCTTC
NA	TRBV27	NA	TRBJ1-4	CASGPRPEKLFF	TGTGCCAGCGGGCCCCGGCCCGAAAAACTGTTTTTT
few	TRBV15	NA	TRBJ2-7	CATSRETGTNAYEQYF	TGTGCCACCAGCAGAGAGACCGGGACAAACGCCTACGAGCAGTACTTC
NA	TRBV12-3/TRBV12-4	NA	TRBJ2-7	CASSTALNYEQYF	TGTGCCAGCAGCACTGCCCTTAACTACGAGCAGTACTTC
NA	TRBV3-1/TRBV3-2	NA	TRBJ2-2	CASSSFGGPRNTGELFF	TGTGCCAGCAGCTCCTTTGGGGGGCCGAGAAACACCGGGGAGCTGTTTTTT
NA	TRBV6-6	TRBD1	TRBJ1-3	CASSYGQGARGNTIYF	TGTGCCAGCAGTTACGGTCAGGGGGCGCGGGGAAACACCATATATTTT
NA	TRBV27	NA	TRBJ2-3	CASSLWKGLGGGTDTQYF	TGTGCCAGCAGTTTATGGAAAGGGTTAGGGGGGGGCACAGATACGCAGTATTTT
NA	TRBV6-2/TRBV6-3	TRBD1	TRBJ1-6	CASSYNYRTGGRLSNSPLHF	TGTGCCAGCAGTTACAACTACCGGACAGGGGGCCGTCTTTCTAATTCACCCCTCCACTTT
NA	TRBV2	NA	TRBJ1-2	CASSQNRQERYYGYTF	TGTGCCAGCAGTCAAAACCGACAGGAAAGATACTATGGCTACACCTTC
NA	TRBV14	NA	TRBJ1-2	CASSQANTGANYGYTF	TGTGCCAGCAGCCAAGCCAACACGGGGGCTAACTATGGCTACACCTTC
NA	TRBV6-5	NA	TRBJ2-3	CASSWGVATDTQYF	TGTGCCAGCAGTTGGGGGGTAGCGACGGATACGCAGTATTTT
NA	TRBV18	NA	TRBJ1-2	CASSPAEDYGYTF	TGTGCCAGCTCACCTGCAGAGGACTATGGCTACACCTTC
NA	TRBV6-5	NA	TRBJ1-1	CASSYFQAANTEAFF	TGTGCCAGCAGTTACTTCCAGGCGGCGAACACTGAAGCTTTCTTT
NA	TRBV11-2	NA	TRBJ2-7	CASSAGRGKQYF	TGTGCCAGCAGCGCAGGTAGAGGGAAGCAGTACTTC
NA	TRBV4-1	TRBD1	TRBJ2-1	CASSSRDRVDEQFF	TGCGCCAGCAGTTCCCGGGACAGGGTCGATGAGCAGTTCTTC
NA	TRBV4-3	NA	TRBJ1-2	CASSPVTGANYGYTF	TGCGCCAGCAGCCCTGTGACAGGTGCGAACTATGGCTACACCTTC
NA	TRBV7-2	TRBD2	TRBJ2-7	CASSLGGLAEGQYF	TGTGCCAGCAGCTTAGGGGGACTAGCGGAAGGACAGTACTTC
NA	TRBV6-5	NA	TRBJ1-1	CASSSHQARSVEAFF	TGTGCCAGCAGTTCCCATCAGGCGCGATCGGTTGAAGCTTTCTTT
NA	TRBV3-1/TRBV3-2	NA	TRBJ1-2	CASRPVGGSYTF	TGTGCCAGCAGACCTGTTGGCGGCAGCTACACCTTC
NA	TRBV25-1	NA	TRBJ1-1	CASRWRAEAFF	TGTGCCAGCAGGTGGAGGGCTGAAGCTTTCTTT
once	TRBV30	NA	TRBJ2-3	CAWSVQLADTQYF	TGTGCCTGGAGTGTACAGTTAGCGGATACGCAGTATTTT
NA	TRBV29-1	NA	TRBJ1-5	CSVSQSTWQPQHF	TGCAGCGTTAGCCAGAGTACGTGGCAGCCCCAGCATTTT
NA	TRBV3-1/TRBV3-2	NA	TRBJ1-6	CASSQSRISPLHF	TGTGCCAGCAGCCAATCCCGGATCTCACCCCTCCACTTT
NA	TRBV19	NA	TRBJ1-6	CASSTRPINSPLHF	TGTGCCAGTAGCACGCGACCGATTAATTCACCCCTCCACTTT